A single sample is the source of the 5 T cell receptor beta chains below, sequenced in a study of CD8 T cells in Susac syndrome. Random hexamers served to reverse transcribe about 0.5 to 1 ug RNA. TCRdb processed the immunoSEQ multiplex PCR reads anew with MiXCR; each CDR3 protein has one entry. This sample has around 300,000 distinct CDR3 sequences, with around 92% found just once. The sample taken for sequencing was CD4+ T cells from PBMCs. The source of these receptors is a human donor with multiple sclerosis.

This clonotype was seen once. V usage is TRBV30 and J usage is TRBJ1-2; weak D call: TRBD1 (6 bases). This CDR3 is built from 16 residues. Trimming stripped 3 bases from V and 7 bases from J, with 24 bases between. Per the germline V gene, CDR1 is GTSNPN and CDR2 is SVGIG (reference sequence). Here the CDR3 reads CAWRYAGAGAIGGYTF. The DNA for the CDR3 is TGTGCCTGGAGGTACGCGGGGGCAGGGGCGATCGGTGGCTACACCTTC.

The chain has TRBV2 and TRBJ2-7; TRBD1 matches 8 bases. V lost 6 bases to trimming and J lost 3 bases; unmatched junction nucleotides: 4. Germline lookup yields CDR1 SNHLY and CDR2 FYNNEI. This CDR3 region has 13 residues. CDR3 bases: TGTGCCAGCAGGAAGGGGACAGGCTACGAGCAGTACTTC. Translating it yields CASRKGTGYEQYF.

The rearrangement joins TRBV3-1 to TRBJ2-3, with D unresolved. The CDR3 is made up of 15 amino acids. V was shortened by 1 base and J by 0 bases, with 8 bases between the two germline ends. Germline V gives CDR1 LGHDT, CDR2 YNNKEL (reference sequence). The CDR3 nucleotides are TGTGCCAGCAGCCAAGGAGCTACTAGCACAGATACGCAGTATTTT. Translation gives CASSQGATSTDTQYF.

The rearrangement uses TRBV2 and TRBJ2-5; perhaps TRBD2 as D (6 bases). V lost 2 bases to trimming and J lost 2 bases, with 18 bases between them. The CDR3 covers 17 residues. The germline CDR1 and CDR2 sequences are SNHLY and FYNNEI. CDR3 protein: CASSELGTLVVQETQYF. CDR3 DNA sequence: TGTGCCAGCAGTGAACTTGGGACTCTCGTCGTACAAGAGACCCAGTACTTC.

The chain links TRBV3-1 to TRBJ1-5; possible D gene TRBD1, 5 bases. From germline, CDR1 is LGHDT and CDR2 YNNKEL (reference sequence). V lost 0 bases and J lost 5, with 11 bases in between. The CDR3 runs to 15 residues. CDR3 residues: CASSQDMGRDQPQHF. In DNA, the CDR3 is TGTGCCAGCAGCCAAGATATGGGGCGGGATCAGCCCCAGCATTTT. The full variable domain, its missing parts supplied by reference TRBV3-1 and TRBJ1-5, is DTAVSQTPKYLVTQMGNDKSIKCEQNLGHDTMYWYKQDSKKFLKIMFSYNNKELIINETVPNRFSPKSPDKAHLNLHINSLELGDSAVYFCASSQDMGRDQPQHFGDGTRLSIL.